This T cell receptor beta chain was identified in a study of molecular identifiers for immune sequencing clone quantification. Study overall: The replicate experiment used RNA from roughly 20,000 or 100,000 naive CD8 cells. This RNA was split into five aliquots, and four of them were sequenced.

Whole-study findings and limits: For effector cells, clones above 20 RNA copies held over 97% of molecules; for naive cells, under 1%.

It was with previously described methods and listed TCR primers that bulk TCR libraries were made. In TCRdb, the PCR reads were re-called with MiXCR into one record per CDR3 protein. Of over 50,000 distinct CDR3 sequences listed, approximately 34% are singletons. This clonotype was observed a handful of times. Antigen: not known. This CDR3 comprises 16 residues. CDR1 and CDR2 (germline): LNHDA, SQIVND (reference sequence). V dropped 7 bases and J dropped 2 bases, with 21 bases sitting between them. Naive CD8 T cells were picked out by sorting for CD8+CD4-CCR7+CD45RA+. The TCR originated in a human donor in good health. Some libraries in this study had Jurkat cell RNA spiked in. V usage is TRBV19 and J usage is TRBJ2-7; D perhaps matches TRBD1 (6 bases). Sequencing input: naive CD8+ T cells from blood, with Jurkat cell RNA spiked in. Noted subset: FACS-sorted CD8+CD4-CCR7+CD45RA+ naive T cells. Here the CDR3 reads CASTNPGTRLTYEQYF. The DNA for the CDR3 is TGTGCCAGTACCAACCCCGGGACACGGCTAACCTACGAGCAGTACTTC.